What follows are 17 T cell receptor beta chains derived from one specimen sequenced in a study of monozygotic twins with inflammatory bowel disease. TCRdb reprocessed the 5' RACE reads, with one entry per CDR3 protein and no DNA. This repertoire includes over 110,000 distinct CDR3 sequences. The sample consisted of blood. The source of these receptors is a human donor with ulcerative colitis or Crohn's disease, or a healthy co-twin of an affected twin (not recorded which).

CDR3 amino acids: CSVGGTWSSVEETQYF. The chain couples TRBV29-1 to TRBJ2-5; the D gene TCRdb calls, TRBD2, cannot be checked with no DNA. The CDR3 loop spans 16 amino acids. CDR1 is SQVTM and CDR2 is ANQGSEA in the germline V gene.

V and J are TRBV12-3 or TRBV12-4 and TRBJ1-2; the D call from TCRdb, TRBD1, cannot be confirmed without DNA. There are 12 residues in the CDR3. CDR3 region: CASAGFGYGYTF.

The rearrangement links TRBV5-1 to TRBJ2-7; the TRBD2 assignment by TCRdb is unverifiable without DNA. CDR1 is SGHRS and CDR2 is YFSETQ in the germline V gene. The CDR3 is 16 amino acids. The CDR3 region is CASSLALAGTTYEQYF. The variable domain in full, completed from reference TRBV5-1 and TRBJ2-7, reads KAGVTQTPRYLIKTRGQQVTLSCSPISGHRSVSWYQQTPGQGLQFLFEYFSETQRNKGNFPGRFSGRQFSNSRSEMNVSTLELGDSALYLCASSLALAGTTYEQYFGPGTRLTVT.

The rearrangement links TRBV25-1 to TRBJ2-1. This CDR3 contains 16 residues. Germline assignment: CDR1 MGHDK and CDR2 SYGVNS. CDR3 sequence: CASSERVRSSYNEQFF. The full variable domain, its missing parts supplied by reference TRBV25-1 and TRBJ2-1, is EADIYQTPRYLVIGTGKKITLECSQTMGHDKMYWYQQDPGMELHLIHYSYGVNSTEKGDLSSESTVSRIRTEHFPLTLESARPSHTSQYLCASSERVRSSYNEQFFGPGTRLTVL.

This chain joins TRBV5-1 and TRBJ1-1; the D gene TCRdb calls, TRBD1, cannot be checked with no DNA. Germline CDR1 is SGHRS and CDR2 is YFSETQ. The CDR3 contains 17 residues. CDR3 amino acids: CASTAGTGDYLNTEAFF. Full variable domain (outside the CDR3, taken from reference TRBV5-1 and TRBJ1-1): KAGVTQTPRYLIKTRGQQVTLSCSPISGHRSVSWYQQTPGQGLQFLFEYFSETQRNKGNFPGRFSGRQFSNSRSEMNVSTLELGDSALYLCASTAGTGDYLNTEAFFGQGTRLTVV.

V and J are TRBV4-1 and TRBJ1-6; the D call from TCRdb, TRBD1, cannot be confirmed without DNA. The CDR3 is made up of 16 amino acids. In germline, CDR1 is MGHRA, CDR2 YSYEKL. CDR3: CASSQDPRRGHSPLHF.

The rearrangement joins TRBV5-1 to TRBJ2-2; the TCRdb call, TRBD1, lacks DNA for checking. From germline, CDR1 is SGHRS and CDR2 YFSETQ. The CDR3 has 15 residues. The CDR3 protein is CASSLAYRDTGELFF.

CDR3 sequence reads: CASSQGNLPTQYF. The chain uses TRBV5-4 and TRBJ2-3; without DNA, the TCRdb call of TRBD2 cannot be checked. Germline V lookup: CDR1 SGHNT, CDR2 YYREEE (reference sequence). The CDR3 totals 13 residues.

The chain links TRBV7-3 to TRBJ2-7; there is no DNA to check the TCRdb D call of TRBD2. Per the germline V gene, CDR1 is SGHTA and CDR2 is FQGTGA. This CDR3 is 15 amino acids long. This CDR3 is CASRLSGGLSYEQYF.

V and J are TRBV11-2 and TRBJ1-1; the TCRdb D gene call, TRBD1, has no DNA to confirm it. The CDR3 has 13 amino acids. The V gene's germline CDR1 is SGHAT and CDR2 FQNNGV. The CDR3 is CASHRGRNTEAFF.

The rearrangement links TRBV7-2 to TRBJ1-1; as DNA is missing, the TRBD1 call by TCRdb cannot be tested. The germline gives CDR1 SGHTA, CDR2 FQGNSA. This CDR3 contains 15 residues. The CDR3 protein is CASSSDAGADTEAFF. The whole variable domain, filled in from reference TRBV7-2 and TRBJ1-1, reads GAGVSQSPSNKVTEKGKDVELRCDPISGHTALYWYRQSLGQGLEFLIYFQGNSAPDKSGLPSDRFSAERTGGSVSTLTIQRTQQEDSAVYLCASSSDAGADTEAFFGQGTRLTVV.

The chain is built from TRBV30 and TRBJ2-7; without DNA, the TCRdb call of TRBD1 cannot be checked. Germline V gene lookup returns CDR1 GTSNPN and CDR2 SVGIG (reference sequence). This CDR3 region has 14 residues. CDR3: CAWTPNPTSYEQYF.

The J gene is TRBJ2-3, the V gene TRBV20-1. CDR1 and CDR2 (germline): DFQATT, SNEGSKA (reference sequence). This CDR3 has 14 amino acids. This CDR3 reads CSALTRLLTDTQYF.

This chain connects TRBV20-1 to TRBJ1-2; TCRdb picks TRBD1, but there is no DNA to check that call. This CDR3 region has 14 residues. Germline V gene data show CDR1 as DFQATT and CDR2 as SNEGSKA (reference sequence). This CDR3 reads CSAGQGALDYGYTF.

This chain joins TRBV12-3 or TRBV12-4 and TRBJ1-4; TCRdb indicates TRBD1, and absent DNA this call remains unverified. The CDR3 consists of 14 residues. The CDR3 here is CASSSGTGAEKLFF.

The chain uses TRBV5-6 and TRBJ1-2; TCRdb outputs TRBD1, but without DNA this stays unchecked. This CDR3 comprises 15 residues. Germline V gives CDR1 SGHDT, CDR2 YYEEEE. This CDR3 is CASSLDRGLSYGYTF.

The CDR3 is CASSWGRISTDTQYF. J is TRBJ2-3 and V is TRBV5-4. Germline CDR1 reads SGHNT; CDR2 reads YYREEE (reference sequence). The CDR3 is made up of 15 amino acids.